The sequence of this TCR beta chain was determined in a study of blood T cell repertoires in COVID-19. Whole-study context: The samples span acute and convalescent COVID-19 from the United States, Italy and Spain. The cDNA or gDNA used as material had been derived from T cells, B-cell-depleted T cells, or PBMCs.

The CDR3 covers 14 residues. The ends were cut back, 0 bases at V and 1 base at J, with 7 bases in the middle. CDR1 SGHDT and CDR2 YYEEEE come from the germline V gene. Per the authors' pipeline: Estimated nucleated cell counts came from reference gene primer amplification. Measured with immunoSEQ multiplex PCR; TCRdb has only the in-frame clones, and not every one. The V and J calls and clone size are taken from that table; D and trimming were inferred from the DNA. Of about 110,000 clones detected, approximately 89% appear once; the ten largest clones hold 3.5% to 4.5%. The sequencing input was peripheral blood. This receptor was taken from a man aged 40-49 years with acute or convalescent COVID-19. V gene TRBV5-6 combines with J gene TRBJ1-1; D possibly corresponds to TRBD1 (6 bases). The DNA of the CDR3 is TGTGCCAGCAGCTTGGGCAGGGGGAACACTGAAGCTTTCTTT. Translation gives CASSLGRGNTEAFF.